This TCR beta chain was identified during a study of T cell responses to AZD1222 COVID-19 vaccine. Regarding the study as a whole: Donors were mostly white British, more females; clonal diversity possibly underestimated.

In the case of this clone: What it recognizes is unknown.

From germline, CDR1 is SGDLS and CDR2 YYNGEE. There are 14 residues in the CDR3. With 3 bases clipped from V and 10 bases from J, the junction kept 8 bases outside the gene matches. Here immunoSEQ multiplex PCR was the method, and the copy in TCRdb shows in-frame clones only, minus some. Of 150,000 to 200,000 clones in the sample, 80% to 95% were seen once. This specimen was peripheral blood, taken on day 0 of AZD1222 vaccination. V usage is TRBV9 and J usage is TRBJ1-1; 11 nucleotides align to TRBD1. The TCR comes from an adult in good health. CDR3 region: CASSGRTGGGRAFF. The CDR3 DNA follows: TGTGCCAGCAGCGGAAGGACAGGGGGCGGAAGAGCTTTCTTT.